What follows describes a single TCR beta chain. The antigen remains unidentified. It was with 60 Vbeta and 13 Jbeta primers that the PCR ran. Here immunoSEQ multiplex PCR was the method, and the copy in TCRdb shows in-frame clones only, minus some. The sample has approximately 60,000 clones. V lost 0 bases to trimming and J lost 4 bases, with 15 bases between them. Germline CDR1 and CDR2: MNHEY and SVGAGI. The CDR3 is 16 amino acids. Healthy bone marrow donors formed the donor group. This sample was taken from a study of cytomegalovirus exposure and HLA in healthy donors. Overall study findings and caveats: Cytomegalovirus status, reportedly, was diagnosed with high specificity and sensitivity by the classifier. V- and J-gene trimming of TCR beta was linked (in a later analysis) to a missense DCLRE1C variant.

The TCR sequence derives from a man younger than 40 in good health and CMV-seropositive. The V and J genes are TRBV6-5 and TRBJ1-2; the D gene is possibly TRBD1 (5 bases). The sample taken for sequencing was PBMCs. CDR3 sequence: CASSYSTAGSFYGYTF. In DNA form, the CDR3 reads TGTGCCAGCAGTTACTCGACAGCGGGCAGCTTCTATGGCTACACCTTC.